The present entry profiles one TCR beta chain with its context. Its antigen is not yet known. Per-base qualities were not stored, and no clone one base away is much larger. Peripheral blood CD8+ and CD4+ T cells from healthy donors, Susac syndrome patients and multiple sclerosis patients were profiled by high-throughput TCR beta sequencing. Healthy donors were age- and sex-matched controls. Bulk CD8+ and CD4+ T cells were purified by magnetic negative isolation, whereas CD8+ TEMRA cells were enriched by FACS. Blood was collected in EDTA tubes and processed within 24 hours, with PBMCs isolated through density gradient centrifugation. PBMCs intended for TCR sequencing were cryopreserved in liquid nitrogen and thawed later in a water bath at 37 degrees C. The sorted or isolated CD4+, CD8+ and CD8+ TEMRA cells reached a purity of at least 90%. The sample originates from a study of CD8 T cells in Susac syndrome (dated by TCRdb to the late 2010s). As for the study more broadly: Repertoire sequencing was used to test whether CD8+ T cell activation and differentiation in Susac syndrome was antigen driven. General findings and caveats noted by the study authors: The number of individuals in the TCR sequencing and HLA analysis was acknowledged as relatively small.

Measured from the cysteine to the phenylalanine, the CDR3 is 14 residues long. Of all the DNA, just the CDR3 is kept, 42 bases in frame from base 1. CDR1 and CDR2 are read off the germline V gene (reference sequence) as DFQATT and SNEGSKA. Unmatched junction bases come to 7, with V trimmed by 4 bases and J by 1 base. RNA was extracted with the RNeasy kit and roughly 0.45 to 1 ug was reverse transcribed using random hexamers. The immunoSEQ multiplex PCR assay, covering 54 Vbeta and 13 Jbeta segments, was used to amplify TCR beta CDR3 regions. PCR amplification bias was corrected using a synthetic template baseline for primer optimization and computational correction. The authors processed their data as follows. Only productive sequences were kept, with reads annotated to V, D and J genes according to IMGT and analyzed in immunoSEQ Analyzer. Clonality was calculated as one minus the Shannon entropy normalized by log2 of the number of productive unique sequences. For each patient and control, public and private clones were evaluated among the 100 most prevalent clones. A clone was defined as Susac-specific if it was absent from the healthy and MS cohorts, from 950 to 1,300 published viral clones and from other ImmuneACCESS disease sequences. TCRdb trimmed the raw reads at Q25, called clones with MiXCR and kept productive beta chains. Under each unique CDR3 protein, matching rows form one entry showing the most common genes and DNA. TCRdb's processing, not the authors', yielded these V and J calls. The sample records roughly 180,000 distinct CDR3 sequences, around 94% of which are singletons. The ten top clones hold about 0.13% of the sample.

Source material: CD4+ T cells from PBMCs. The TCR originated in a human donor in good health. The V and J segments used are TRBV20-1 and TRBJ2-7; 7 middle bases align to TRBD1. The CDR3 protein sequence reads: CSAIKGAPSYEQYF. The bases read TGCAGTGCTATCAAGGGGGCCCCTTCCTACGAGCAGTACTTC.